This TCR beta chain was recorded in a study of spatial heterogeneity in lung cancer (dated by TCRdb to about 2019). About the investigation overall: Donors were around 71 patients with early-stage, untreated non-small cell lung cancer from the lung TRACERx cohort. Follow-up PBMC samples were sequenced whenever available, with the median time to follow-up being around 2 years after resection. At surgery, about 210 tumor regions, 61 to 65 matched nontumor lung samples and 56 PBMC samples were TCR-sequenced for both alpha and beta chains. In the raw uncorrected reads, each unique combination of TCR and UMI appeared more than ten times on average. Beta-chain transcripts were consistently detected in greater numbers than alpha-chain transcripts, which likely reflects a higher abundance of beta-chain transcripts. Nonsynonymous mutation counts, determined by whole-exome sequencing of tumor tissue, were related to features of the TCR repertoire. TCR alpha and beta repertoires were quantitatively compared across multiple tumor regions, matched nontumor lung and blood in non-small cell lung cancer. The paper as a whole reports these results and caveats: Only 14 patients were included in comparisons of baseline and follow-up blood repertoires. Additional single-cell paired TCR alpha and beta sequencing was considered necessary to confirm, at a functional level, the hypothesis that regional TCRs recognize regional mutations. Ubiquitous expanded tumor TCRs were detected in blood more often at tumor resection than at routine follow-up.

This clonotype was detected a few times. The antigen it recognizes is unknown. At one of its ends the junction is not consistent with the germline gene, which may arise from a read error. Libraries were constructed by 5' RACE. Sequenced using a NextSeq 500. The TCR library protocol attached a unique molecular identifier to each TCR cDNA molecule to allow correction of PCR and sequencing errors. On the authors' methods: Decombinator tools were used for TCR identification, UMI-based error correction and CDR3 extraction. TCRs above a frequency of 2 per 1,000, corresponding to the top 1% of the tumor frequency distribution, were defined as expanded. Renyi diversity was calculated using the R vegan package after each repertoire was subsampled 100 times to 5,000 TCRs. To build CDR3 similarity networks, amino acid triplet string-kernel similarity was used, and CDR3s were connected when their pairwise similarity was above 0.82. The raw public reads went through TCRdb reprocessing: fastp at Q25, MiXCR clone calling, in-frame beta chains kept. Under each unique CDR3 protein, matching rows form one entry showing the most common genes and DNA. TCRdb assigned the V and J calls; the authors' analysis was not used. Within this sample are 25,000 to 35,000 distinct CDR3 sequences, with under 11% of them counted one time only. The top ten clones comprise about 30% of the sample.

The label giving this sample's time point can be read as: blood at routine non-recurrence follow-up after resection. TCR sequencing used whole RNA extracted from tumor and nontumor lung tissue, or from cryopreserved PBMC samples, without cell sorting. Only patients with enough RNA available from two or more tumor regions were chosen for TCR sequencing. From the cysteine up to the phenylalanine, the CDR3 has a length of 14 residues. CDR3 DNA is the only sequence kept; it has 42 bases, read in frame from the first base. CDR1 and CDR2 were assigned from the germline V gene as MNHNS and SASEGT. This receptor was identified in a female donor with early-stage non-small cell lung cancer. The V and J segments used are TRBV6-1 and TRBJ2-1; 15 central nucleotides agree with TRBD2. The specimen comprised PBMCs, sampled at follow-up. CDR3 region: CASSEAGLAGGRIF. The DNA sequence follows: TGTGCCAGCAGTGAAGCGGGACTAGCGGGGGGCCGCATCTTC.